This entry concerns a single T cell receptor (beta chain). The antigen is not known. This entry is derived from a study of cytomegalovirus exposure and HLA in healthy donors. Study overall: Among the roughly 380 donors who were genotyped, 81% fell in the genetic ancestry cluster that is associated with self-reported Caucasian donors.

Both 60 Vbeta primers and 13 Jbeta primers went into the PCR. Method: immunoSEQ multiplex PCR; TCRdb's copy keeps in-frame clones and lacks some. The sample totals some 150,000 clones. Trimming cost V 3 bases and J 3 bases, with 9 bases left between them. Germline CDR1 is MGHRA and CDR2 is YSYEKL. The CDR3 length is 14 residues. Notes on the study in general: Analyzed later, association rates of TCRs varied across HLA loci, with DRB1 most and HLA-C fewest. Earlier results showed most TCR beta V segments being productive about 90% or about 30% of the time. Through in vitro validation, a few CMV-associated chains were shown to be specific for CMV antigens.

The V gene is TRBV4-1, the J gene TRBJ1-5; D is ambiguous. What was sequenced was PBMCs. The clonotype comes from a woman between 18 and 29 years old in good health and CMV-seropositive. Written as DNA, the CDR3 is TGCGCCAGCAGCCAGGGAGGGTTCAATCAGCCCCAGCATTTT. Its protein product is CASSQGGFNQPQHF.